Listed below are T cell receptor beta chains from one sample, sequenced in a study of blood T cell repertoires in COVID-19. Only in-frame clones appear in the TCRdb table, and some are missing; sequencing was by immunoSEQ multiplex PCR. Of some 200,000 clones listed, 80% to 85% were seen once; the top ten hold approximately 6.2%. Sample: peripheral blood. These receptor sequences come from a woman aged 40 to 50 with acute or convalescent COVID-19. The CDR3 runs from the conserved cysteine through the conserved F or W. A D gene is named only where the DNA matches it firmly. Size tells how often a clone was seen (once, few, many) or the class of an expanded clone, and some rows leave it out.

TRBV3-1/TRBV3-2	NA	TRBJ2-7	NA	TGTGCCAGCAGCCAATGGAGTTCCTACGAGCAGTACTTC	CASSQWSSYEQYF
TRBV5-1	NA	TRBJ1-2	NA	TGCGCCAGCAGCCCCCGGACAGCAAACTATGGCTACACCTTC	CASSPRTANYGYTF
TRBV10-3	NA	TRBJ1-6	NA	TGTGCCATCAGTGAGGGGCATGCCAGAAGCTCCTATAATTCACCCCTCCACTTT	CAISEGHARSSYNSPLHF
TRBV2	NA	TRBJ2-7	TRBD1	TGTGCCAGCATGGTCTCCTGGGACAGCTCTTCCTACGAGCAGTACTTC	CASMVSWDSSSYEQYF
TRBV21-1	NA	TRBJ2-7	NA	TGTGCCAGCAGAGCCGGGGACAGGGTTTCGGGCTTCCTCTCCTACGAGCAGTACTTC	CASRAGDRVSGFLSYEQYF
TRBV9	NA	TRBJ2-1	TRBD2	TGTGCCAGCAGCGTAGCTGGGGGGGTGGGTGAGCAGTTCTTC	CASSVAGGVGEQFF
TRBV10-3	NA	TRBJ2-2	NA	TGTGCCATCACCAGAGACTCGGCCACCGGGGAGCTGTTTTTT	CAITRDSATGELFF
TRBV19	NA	TRBJ1-1	NA	TGTGCCAGGAAAACAGGGCGCGGTGACACTGAAGCTTTCTTT	CARKTGRGDTEAFF
TRBV7-2	NA	TRBJ2-7	NA	TGTGCCAGCAGCTTAGTGGGGGGAGCAACCTACGAGCAGTACTTC	CASSLVGGATYEQYF
TRBV6-4	once	TRBJ2-1	TRBD2	TGTGCCAGCAGTGACCGGGGGGGAAATGAGCAGTTCTTC	CASSDRGGNEQFF
TRBV7-2	NA	TRBJ2-7	NA	TGTGCCAGCAGCTTAACCCGGGACTCTGGGCAGTACTTC	CASSLTRDSGQYF
TRBV19	NA	TRBJ1-2	NA	TGTGCCAGTAGTATAGGTAACGTCCAGTACTATGGCTACACCTTC	CASSIGNVQYYGYTF
TRBV28	NA	TRBJ1-6	NA	TGTGCCAGCAGTGGAGGGACCGTTATTTCACCCCTCCACTTT	CASSGGTVISPLHF
TRBV5-6	few	TRBJ1-4	NA	TGTGCCAGCAGCTTGGCGGGGGAAGCCGGAACACTGTTTTTT	CASSLAGEAGTLFF
TRBV27	few	TRBJ1-2	TRBD1	TGTGCCAGCAGCAAAGGGACAGGGGCGACGGATGGCTACACCTTC	CASSKGTGATDGYTF
TRBV5-5	NA	TRBJ2-7	NA	TGTGCCAGCAGCTTGTTGGGGCTAGCGAGGGCCTACGAGCAGTACTTC	CASSLLGLARAYEQYF
TRBV7-6	NA	TRBJ2-2	NA	TGTGCCAGCAGCCTTTCCGGGGAGCTGTTTTTT	CASSLSGELFF
TRBV2	NA	TRBJ1-6	NA	TGTGCCAGCAGTGATTGGCAGGGGAGTAGTGTCTATAATTCACCCCTCCACTTT	CASSDWQGSSVYNSPLHF
TRBV28	NA	TRBJ1-2	NA	TGTGCCAGCAGTTTCCGCGCAAACTATGGCTACACCTTC	CASSFRANYGYTF
TRBV10-3	once	TRBJ2-2	TRBD2	TGTGCCATCAGGGAAGGGCTAGCGGGAGCACGGGACACCGGGGAGCTGTTTTTT	CAIREGLAGARDTGELFF
TRBV27	NA	TRBJ1-1	TRBD1	TGTGCCAGCAGTTTATTACAGGGGGAAGCTTTCTTT	CASSLLQGEAFF
TRBV5-1	NA	TRBJ2-7	NA	TGCGCCAGCAGCTTACCTACTTCCTACGAGCAGTACTTC	CASSLPTSYEQYF
TRBV19	NA	TRBJ1-1	NA	TGTGCCAGTAGTATCGACAGGACTGAAGCTTTCTTT	CASSIDRTEAFF
TRBV29-1	NA	TRBJ2-7	TRBD1	TGCAGCGCGGGTTACAGGGGAACCTACGACGAGCAGTACTTC	CSAGYRGTYDEQYF
TRBV28	few	TRBJ1-5	NA	TGTGCCAGCAGTTACCCCAGGGGAGCCTATAGCAATCAGCCCCAGCATTTT	CASSYPRGAYSNQPQHF
TRBV5-4	NA	TRBJ1-6	NA	TGTGCCAGCAAAAAAGGGAGTAATTCACCCCTCCACTTT	CASKKGSNSPLHF
TRBV19	NA	TRBJ1-3	NA	TGTGCCAGTGGCTCCTTCGGGGGAAATCCTTACACCATATATTTT	CASGSFGGNPYTIYF
TRBV30	NA	TRBJ1-2	NA	TGTGCCTGGACGACGGGGGGATTCTATGGCTACACCTTC	CAWTTGGFYGYTF
TRBV5-1	NA	TRBJ2-1	TRBD2	TGCGCCAGCAGCTTGGGCCTAGCGGCCGCCTACAATGAGCAGTTCTTC	CASSLGLAAAYNEQFF
TRBV7-9	many	TRBJ2-5	TRBD1	TGTGCCAGCAGCTGGGACAGGGTGCAAGAGACCCAGTACTTC	CASSWDRVQETQYF
TRBV29-1	NA	TRBJ2-5	NA	TGCAGCGTTGCCCGAGAAGAGACCCAGTACTTC	CSVAREETQYF
TRBV21-1	once	TRBJ2-7	NA	TGTGCCAGCATCCCACCCCAACTAGCGGGAGTGGTAGAGCAGTACTTC	CASIPPQLAGVVEQYF
TRBV5-6	NA	TRBJ1-2	TRBD1	TGTGCCAGCAGCCCCGACAGGGTCTATGGCTACACCTTC	CASSPDRVYGYTF
TRBV11-2	NA	TRBJ1-2	NA	TGTGCCAGCAGCCCAGGGAGGATCTATGGCTACACCTTC	CASSPGRIYGYTF
TRBV2	NA	TRBJ2-7	TRBD2	TGTGCCAGCGTCCCCGGGACTACTTACGAGCAGTACTTC	CASVPGTTYEQYF
TRBV28	NA	TRBJ1-5	TRBD1	TGTGCCAGCAGTGGAACTCAGGGGGATCAGCCCCAGCATTTT	CASSGTQGDQPQHF
TRBV3-1/TRBV3-2	NA	TRBJ2-5	TRBD2	TGTGCCAGCAGCCAAGAGGGCCAGCGGGGGAAGTACTTC	CASSQEGQRGKYF
TRBV4-1	NA	TRBJ1-1	TRBD1	TGCGCCAGCAGCCAGGGGACAGGGCTCATGAACACTGAAGCTTTCTTT	CASSQGTGLMNTEAFF
TRBV19	NA	TRBJ2-7	TRBD1	TGTGCCAGTAGTATACGACAGGGGGAAGTGCAGTACTTC	CASSIRQGEVQYF
TRBV27	NA	TRBJ1-6	TRBD1	TGTGCCAGCAGTTTGACAGGGTTGGGATCACCCCTCCACTTT	CASSLTGLGSPLHF
TRBV7-9	NA	TRBJ1-6	NA	TGTGCCAGCAGTGTTGCGAATTCACCCCTCCACTTT	CASSVANSPLHF
TRBV6-5	NA	TRBJ2-1	NA	TGTGCCAGCAGTCACCCAGGGGTTTCGAAGAATGAGCAGTTCTTC	CASSHPGVSKNEQFF
TRBV19	NA	TRBJ1-4	TRBD1	TGTGCCAGTAGTAGGGACAGTAATGAAAAACTGTTTTTT	CASSRDSNEKLFF
TRBV13	NA	TRBJ1-1	NA	TGTGCCAGCGGGCTTTCTGGGGGGGCCCCAGAAGCTTTCTTT	CASGLSGGAPEAFF
TRBV5-1	few	TRBJ2-3	NA	TGCGCCAGCAGCTTGGAGGGTCTCGGTAGACAGTTCACAGATACGCAGTATTTT	CASSLEGLGRQFTDTQYF